These 10 T cell receptor beta chains came from one sample sequenced in a study of T-cell reconstitution after alpha-beta-depleted transplantation in children. As it was prepared, the TCRbeta library received unique molecular identifiers. Each CDR3 protein is one row after TCRdb ran MiXCR on the PCR reads. Of around 440,000 distinct CDR3 sequences in the sample, over 9.5% were seen once. Sequences were derived from PBMCs, sampled before TCRalphabeta/CD19-depleted stem cell transplant. These receptors were taken from a child under 10 years old with inherited bone marrow failure, due to receive a stem cell transplant.

This clonotype was detected many times. Written as DNA, the CDR3 is TGCAGCGTCCGCCGGGGGCGCGTCACAGATACGCAGTATTTT. Protein product: CSVRRGRVTDTQYF. The chain carries TRBV29-1 and TRBJ2-3; D may correspond to TRBD1 or TRBD2 (6 bases each). There are 14 residues in the CDR3. V was pared by 6 bases and J by 2 bases, with 15 bases between. Looked up from germline, CDR1 is SQVTM and CDR2 is ANQGSEA.

This clonotype was counted a few times. This chain connects TRBV5-1 to TRBJ1-2; the D gene is possibly TRBD1 (5 bases). Trimming shortened V by 1 base and J by 0 bases, and 13 bases separated the two germline ends. The germline gives CDR1 SGHRS, CDR2 YFSETQ. The CDR3 runs to 16 residues. The CDR3 sequence is CASSLFSGTANYGYTF. The CDR3 nucleotides are TGCGCCAGCAGCTTGTTTAGTGGGACGGCTAACTATGGCTACACCTTC.

This chain joins TRBV12-5 and TRBJ2-3, with D possibly called TRBD1 or TRBD2 (5 bases each). V lost 1 base and J lost 2, with 13 bases in between. CDR1 LGHNT and CDR2 FRNRAP come from the germline V gene. The CDR3 is made up of 16 amino acids. CDR3 residues: CASGLGDLSHTDTQYF. Written as DNA, the CDR3 is TGTGCTAGTGGTTTGGGGGACCTCTCCCACACAGATACGCAGTATTTT.

This clonotype was seen at least ten times. V usage is TRBV5-1 and J usage is TRBJ2-7, with D possibly being TRBD1 (5 bases). CDR3 length: 14 residues. CDR1 SGHRS and CDR2 YFSETQ come from the germline V gene. V lost 2 bases and J 0 bases, leaving 9 bases between the germline ends. CDR3 DNA sequence: TGCGCCAGCAGCTTCGACAGTCGCTCCTACGAGCAGTACTTC. Translated, it gives CASSFDSRSYEQYF.

This clonotype came up many times. The chain employs TRBV4-2 and TRBJ2-2, with D perhaps matching TRBD2 (5 bases). The CDR3 covers 19 residues. With 4 bases removed from V and 3 bases from J, the gap between germline ends came to 24 bases. From germline, CDR1 is LGHNA and CDR2 YNFKEQ. DNA of the CDR3: TGTGCCAGCAGCCCGGTTGGTATGAGGGCCTTGGTGGACACCGGGGAGCTGTTTTTT. Amino acid sequence: CASSPVGMRALVDTGELFF.

This clonotype was observed many times. The chain joins TRBV5-1 to TRBJ2-1, with 7 bases matching TRBD1. Germline CDR1 and CDR2: SGHRS and YFSETQ. With V trimmed by 5 bases and J by 4 bases, 9 bases remained unmatched. This CDR3 is built from 15 residues. CDR3 nucleotide sequence: TGCGCCAGCAGTTACCCAGGGGGTTCTTACAATGAGCAGTTCTTC. Its protein product is CASSYPGGSYNEQFF.

Concerning this clonotype itself: Possible read error: a much larger clone is one base away. Written as DNA, the CDR3 is TGTGCCAGCAGCTTAGCCCGGGAGAGGACCACAGATACGCAGTATTTT. It codes for CASSLARERTTDTQYF. The V gene is TRBV7-8, the J gene TRBJ2-3; D is perhaps TRBD2 (6 bases). The CDR3 contains 16 residues. The V end was cut by 0 bases, the J end by 2 bases, with 12 bases between. Germline V CDR1 and CDR2: SGHVS, FQNEAQ.

This clonotype came up many times. The V and J genes are TRBV4-1 and TRBJ2-7, with D tentatively TRBD1 (8 bases). This CDR3 is built from 14 residues. Trimming removed 4 bases at V and 7 bases at J, with 17 bases between. Germline CDR1 reads MGHRA; CDR2 reads YSYEKL. CDR3 loop: CASSLDRGGSEQYF. CDR3 nucleotide sequence: TGCGCCAGCAGCCTCGACAGGGGCGGGAGTGAGCAGTACTTC.

This clonotype was counted between two and nine times. The chain joins TRBV29-1 to TRBJ1-3, with D uncertain. CDR3 length equals 13 residues. Germline V CDR1 and CDR2: SQVTM, ANQGSEA. Trimming removed 2 bases from V and 7 bases from J, with 12 bases in between. CDR3 bases: TGCAGCGTTGAACGAGTGCCGCGGAACACCATATATTTT. Protein sequence: CSVERVPRNTIYF.

This clonotype was counted at least ten times. This sequence joins TRBV20-1 and TRBJ2-2, with 9 bases fitting TRBD1. The germline V gene encodes CDR1 DFQATT and CDR2 SNEGSKA (reference sequence). The CDR3 covers 14 residues. After removal of 8 bases from V and 5 bases from J, the junction contained 9 bases not matched to a gene. The CDR3: CSTIRDRDTGELFF. The CDR3 nucleotides are TGCAGTACTATCCGGGACAGGGATACCGGGGAGCTGTTTTTT.